Sequencing of this T cell receptor beta chain was carried out in a study of T cell responses to AZD1222 COVID-19 vaccine (dated by TCRdb to 2020 to 2022). Background on the whole study: A total of 233 trial participants underwent TCR sequencing, of whom some 210 received two doses of AZD1222 and some 25 received two doses of the MenACWY control vaccine. Trial participants were enrolled by age into subgroups of 18-55, 56-69 and 70-plus years, and around 150, 28 and 57 TCR-sequenced participants, respectively, were included in these subgroups.

The CDR3 regions of human TCRbeta chains were analyzed by immunosequencing. Processing in the source paper ran as follows. Repertoire TCRs were checked for matches against a reference library of SARS-CoV-2-specific TCRs that had been generated using the MIRA antigen-specificity platform. Breadth was defined as the fraction of unique TCRs that were SARS-CoV-2-associated, and depth was defined as the fraction of total T cells that were SARS-CoV-2-associated. Using the MIRA data, every spike-specific TCR was mapped to the spike region that the TCR reacted to and assigned to either a CD4 or a CD8 class. Log10-transformed breadth and depth values were compared by one-way ANOVA with Sidak's multiple comparisons tests. The table comes from immuneACCESS by way of TCRdb, which keeps in-frame sequences with V and J called. Part of the clones is missing from these tables; in studies checked, under half for an unresolved V gene and the rest for unknown reasons. V and J calls and clone size are copied from that table; D and trimming were computed from the DNA. The sample has under 95,000 clones on record, about 90% of them singletons. The ten top clones hold less than 9% of the sample.

Worth noting for this clone: Its antigen is still unknown. Per-nucleotide qualities are absent, and no much larger clonotype sits a single base away.

General conclusions and limits of the study: CD4 TCRs associated with the vaccine covered the entire spike protein, and the dominant responses were in regions 160-218 and 743-854. After two AZD1222 doses, both the breadth and the depth of spike-specific TCRs were significantly higher than at day 0 and than in MenACWY recipients. Because no day 14 peak-response samples were available, repertoires were characterized only after the peak T cell response. Participants were mostly white British, with more females than males. The authors suggested clonal diversity may have been underestimated. Epitopes outside the regions mutated in the B.1.351 and B.1.1.7 variants were reportedly recognized by nearly half of the unique spike-specific TCRs. In the small 56-69-year group, the increase in depth fell short of significance, most likely because of low power. Conclusions about previously exposed vaccinees are limited because only six or seven AZD1222 recipients were SARS-CoV-2 seropositive at baseline.

The time point label on this specimen signifies: about 28 days (+/-7) after the second vaccine dose. AZD1222 recipients given second doses at about 4 weeks or at about 12 weeks were pooled, since spike-specific TCR depth and breadth were not found to differ between the two schedules. Samples from vaccinated people were obtained from the UK trials COV001 and COV002, which included a single-blind randomized controlled phase 2/3 trial of AZD1222 (ChAdOx1 nCoV-19) in healthy adults. For TCRbeta chain sequencing, PBMC samples from trial participants were taken at day 0 and at day 28 after the second dose. Its CDR3 holds 14 amino acids, cysteine through phenylalanine. Of the read, only the CDR3 DNA is kept; its 42 bases are in frame from base 1. Germline trimming amounts to 7 bases on V and 3 bases on J, with 4 as the count of junction bases outside the gene matches. For CDR1 and CDR2, the germline V gene lists MNHEY and SVGAGI.

This TCR derives from an adult who received the AZD1222 COVID-19 vaccine. The sequence is built from TRBV6-5 and TRBJ1-5; TRBD1 matches 9 bases in the middle. The material sequenced was peripheral blood, taken 28 days after the second AZD1222 dose. The DNA is as follows: TGTGCCAGCACCGGACAGGGGTCCAATCAGCCCCAGCATTTT. This yields the protein CASTGQGSNQPQHF.